This TCR delta chain is from a study of γδ T cells in repeated Plasmodium falciparum infection (dated by TCRdb to about 2021). Study-wide context: Malian children exposed to intense seasonal malaria transmission were enrolled in the natural-infection arm and compared with Australian children matched for age and gender. Four controlled human malaria infections were administered to several malaria-naive U.S. adults over 644 days by bites from P. falciparum NF54-infected Anopheles stephensi mosquitoes. Samples were collected from controlled-infection subjects at baseline, immediately before selected infections, and 21 days after each infection. Malian gammadelta TCR repertoires were analysed cross-sectionally during no-transmission periods and were analysed longitudinally across acute febrile malaria episodes. The study looked at how repeated Plasmodium falciparum infection shapes the human gammadelta T cell repertoire, using both natural infection in Mali and controlled human malaria infection. Here is what the overall study found, with its caveats: Across time and infection, the Vgamma9/Vdelta2+ TCR repertoires showed a highly stable polyclonal makeup, with many TCRgamma sequences overlapping between individuals. Analysis of inter-individual variability in gammadelta T cell responses was limited by the small size of the controlled-infection cohort. In Vdelta2-negative gammadelta TCR repertoires, which were largely Vdelta1+, repeated controlled infections appeared to drive waves of new clonotype selection. Generalizability was limited because the Malian cohort was drawn from a small rural village of predominantly one ethnic group. Compared with the repertoires of Australian children, the Vdelta2-negative gammadelta TCR repertoires of Malian children appeared more clonally expanded, less diverse and less shared.

For bulk TCR repertoire analysis, Vgamma9/Vdelta2+ and Vdelta2-negative gammadelta T cell populations were isolated by flow sorting from peripheral blood mononuclear cells. The library relied on multiplex PCR. The instrument was an Illumina MiSeq. Both TCR gamma (TRG) and TCR delta (TRD) chains were sequenced from each sorted gammadelta T cell sample. Regarding the original processing steps: The repertoire analyses used clonotype tree plots, the accumulated frequency of the top 20 clonotypes, and diversity index (DI) and D75 metrics. Clone calls in TCRdb were regenerated from the public reads with CATT, after which identical DNA sequences shared one row. None of the V and J calls come from the authors' own analysis; TCRdb made them. In this sample the table shows more than 70,000 delta-chain clones, approximately 0.96% of which occur a single time. 9.5% to 10% of the sample belongs to the ten largest clones.

Trimming removed 0 bases from V and 4 bases from J; the gene matches leave 14 bases unexplained. The CDR3 spans 19 residues, from the cysteine through the phenylalanine. Kept here is only the CDR3 DNA, which spans 57 bases and is read in frame from base 1. As encoded in the germline V gene, CDR1 is GEAIGNYY while CDR2 is EKD. Comment on this clone: Its antigen remains unidentified. The mismatch at residue 14 between this DNA's translation and the TCRdb protein of a much larger clone likely reflects a read error; the protein shown is translated from the DNA.

The sequenced sample consisted of gamma-delta T cells from blood. Recombination joined TRDV2 with TRDJ1; a stretch of 12 junction bases matches TRDD3. Since TCRdb gives no J gene, matching the DNA to germline was used here to assign it. The sequence came from a pool of human donors (malaria-infected and uninfected, not separated). CDR3 loop: CACDTVPGGYAGVLDKLIF. Read as DNA, the sequence is TGTGCCTGTGACACCGTTCCTGGGGGATACGCGGGAGTACTCGATAAACTCATCTTT.